This T cell receptor (beta chain) was sequenced in a study of cytomegalovirus exposure and HLA in healthy donors. The CDR3 length is 14 residues. Germline CDR1 reads MNHEY; CDR2 reads SMNVEV (reference sequence). V shed 6 bases and J shed 5 bases, with 13 bases lying between them. The PCR used 60 Vbeta and 13 Jbeta primers. TCRdb's table, derived via immunoSEQ multiplex PCR, lists solely in-frame clones and lacks some. The data hold about 57,000 clones, with around 82% observed a single time. The rearrangement uses TRBV27 and TRBJ2-2; D not resolved. This receptor was identified in a male donor in good health and CMV-seronegative. Source material: PBMCs. The DNA of the CDR3 is TGTGCCAGCAGACCCCGGAGAGAAACCGGGGAGCTGTTTTTT. Translated, it gives CASRPRRETGELFF.